Below are 21 T cell receptor beta chains sequenced from a single sample in a study of cytomegalovirus exposure and HLA in healthy donors (dated 2017 in TCRdb). Library generation was performed with the immunoSEQ multiplex PCR assay. A mixture of 60 forward primers for TCR Vbeta segments and 13 reverse primers for TCR Jbeta segments was used in the multiplex PCR. TCRdb obtained this table from immuneACCESS and retained in-frame rearrangements with V and J assigned. These tables miss some clones; where compared with another copy, unresolved V genes account for less than half of the shortfall, and the remainder is unexplained. The sample contains about 160,000 clones, around 80% of them found a single time. The top ten clones comprise more than 0.8% of the sample. The sample taken for sequencing was PBMCs. These receptor sequences come from a woman in her forties in good health and CMV-seronegative.

The chain links TRBV7-9 to TRBJ2-4, with D tentatively TRBD2 (6 bases). This CDR3 comprises 13 residues. Trimming took off 5 bases at V and 6 bases at J, with 11 bases between the two ends. Germline V gene sequence: CDR1 SEHNR, CDR2 FQNEAQ (reference sequence). For the CDR3, the DNA is TGTGCCAGCAGCCTCCCGGGGGTAAACATTCAGTACTTC. Its protein is CASSLPGVNIQYF.

The chain uses TRBV29-1 and TRBJ2-3, with unresolved D. V was cut by 5 bases and J by 1 base, with 10 bases left in between. CDR1 and CDR2 (germline): SQVTM, ANQGSEA. This CDR3 is 13 amino acids long. CDR3 residues: CSVTYTRTDTQYF. DNA for the CDR3: TGCAGCGTTACCTATACGCGCACAGATACGCAGTATTTT.

V is TRBV30 and J is TRBJ2-7; TRBD2 matches 9 bases. The V segment lost 3 bases and the J segment 6 bases; nucleotides outside the gene matches: 9. This CDR3 spans 14 amino acids. Per germline, CDR1 GTSNPN and CDR2 SVGIG (reference sequence). The CDR3 region is CAWRYSGRSSEQYF. CDR3 nucleotides: TGTGCCTGGAGATATAGCGGGAGAAGCTCCGAGCAGTACTTC.

V usage is TRBV27 and J usage is TRBJ2-7, with 8 bases fitting TRBD2. This CDR3 has 15 amino acids. Germline CDR1 MNHEY, CDR2 SMNVEV (reference sequence). V was clipped by 6 bases and J by 4 bases; unmatched bases: 11. CDR3 coding DNA: TGTGCCAGCAGCCTTCTAGGAGCGGGAGTATACGAGCAGTACTTC. It yields the protein CASSLLGAGVYEQYF.

This CDR3 reads CASSPPRRAGGSYEQYF. Written as DNA, the CDR3 is TGTGCCAGCAGTCCACCACGGCGAGCGGGAGGAAGCTACGAGCAGTACTTC. This chain uses TRBV28 with TRBJ2-7, with 9 bases that match TRBD2. CDR3 length: 17 residues. The germline CDR1 and CDR2 sequences are MDHEN and SYDVKM. Germline trimming cut 5 bases from V and 3 bases from J; bases unmatched to any gene: 14.

This clone was seen a few times. The chain recombines TRBV9 with TRBJ2-7, with D possibly TRBD1 on 6 matching bases. The CDR3 is 15 amino acids. Germline CDR1 reads SGDLS; CDR2 reads YYNGEE. V lost 4 bases and J 0 bases, leaving 14 bases between the germline ends. The CDR3 DNA sequence: TGTGCCAGCAGCTCCCGGGACACCTCCTCCTACGAGCAGTACTTC. Amino acids: CASSSRDTSSYEQYF.

V is TRBV10-3 and J is TRBJ1-1, with D tentatively TRBD1 (5 bases). Germline assignment: CDR1 ENHRY and CDR2 SYGVKD. Between the trimmed V and J ends, which lost 0 bases and 10 bases, there was a span of 15 bases. CDR3 length: 14 amino acids. The CDR3 DNA reads as TGTGCCATCAGTGAGTCGGGGCAATTCAGTGGAGCTTTCTTT. It specifies CAISESGQFSGAFF.

J is TRBJ2-1 and V is TRBV5-1, with 9 bases lining up with TRBD2. The CDR3 runs 15 residues. V lost 2 bases to trimming and J lost 7 bases; unmatched junction nucleotides: 7. The germline CDR1 and CDR2 sequences are SGHRS and YFSETQ. The CDR3 DNA is TGCGCCAGCAGCTTCTTAGCGGGAGAGCTTAATGAGCAGTTCTTC. It codes for CASSFLAGELNEQFF.

The chain is built from TRBV6-1 and TRBJ1-1; D might be TRBD1 (6 bases). Trimming cost V 0 bases and J 5 bases, with 13 bases left between them. Germline V CDR1 and CDR2: MNHNS, SASEGT. This CDR3 is built from 15 residues. The DNA of the CDR3 is TGTGCCAGCAGTGAAGCTTCCCTACAGGGTACTGAAGCTTTCTTT. Its protein is CASSEASLQGTEAFF.

The chain has TRBV30 and TRBJ2-1; 8 bases fit TRBD2. The trim removed 4 bases at V and 6 bases at J, leaving 5 bases unmatched. CDR3 size: 13 residues. Germline-derived CDR1 and CDR2 are GTSNPN and SVGIG (reference sequence). The CDR3, as DNA: TGTGCCTGGAAGGGCGGGAGGCCCAATGAGCAGTTCTTC. Translating it yields CAWKGGRPNEQFF.

V gene TRBV7-3 combines with J gene TRBJ2-6; 8 bases map to TRBD1. Germline CDR1 is SGHTA and CDR2 is FQGTGA. This CDR3 region has 18 residues. Trimming took 5 bases from V and 0 from J; bases not matched to a gene: 9. The CDR3 DNA sequence: TGTGCCAGCAGCGCCCGGGACAGGACTCACTCTGGGGCCAACGTCCTGACTTTC. Residues: CASSARDRTHSGANVLTF.

V is TRBV15 and J is TRBJ1-1; unclear D gene. This CDR3 contains 13 residues. The germline CDR1 and CDR2 sequences are LNHNV and YYDKDF (reference sequence). V was cut by 1 base and J by 6 bases, with 9 bases left in between. CDR3: CATSRAFSSEAFF. CDR3 coding DNA: TGTGCCACCAGCAGAGCCTTCAGTTCTGAAGCTTTCTTT.

This chain joins TRBV7-2 and TRBJ2-1; a possible D gene is TRBD2 (6 bases). V was shortened by 3 bases and J by 0 bases, with 9 bases between the two germline ends. The germline V gene has CDR1 SGHTA and CDR2 FQGNSA. The CDR3 consists of 15 residues. In DNA, the CDR3 is TGTGCCAGCAGCTTGGTGACTAGCTCCTACAATGAGCAGTTCTTC. Translated, it gives CASSLVTSSYNEQFF.

The chain employs TRBV5-1 and TRBJ2-7; 8 nucleotides line up with TRBD2. J was trimmed by 5 bases and V by 4 bases; bases with no gene match: 20. Per germline, CDR1 SGHRS and CDR2 YFSETQ. This CDR3 comprises 18 residues. The CDR3 here is CASSTQPTGAAGADEQYF. Written as DNA, the CDR3 is TGCGCCAGCAGCACCCAGCCGACCGGAGCAGCGGGAGCGGACGAGCAGTACTTC.

V usage is TRBV28 and J usage is TRBJ2-7; the D is unclear. CDR3 length: 11 residues. V lost 6 bases and J 2 bases, leaving 5 bases between the germline ends. CDR1 is MDHEN, CDR2 SYDVKM, per germline. CDR3 DNA: TGTGCCAGCAGACAAGCCTACGAGCAGTACTTC. It is translated as CASRQAYEQYF.

The chain employs TRBV29-1 and TRBJ1-1, with D perhaps matching TRBD1 (5 bases). CDR1 SQVTM and CDR2 ANQGSEA come from the germline V gene. With 6 bases removed from V and 5 bases from J, the gap between germline ends came to 16 bases. The CDR3 consists of 13 residues. CDR3 region: CSVGGGGRTEAFF. CDR3 DNA sequence: TGCAGCGTGGGGGGGGGAGGAAGGACTGAAGCTTTCTTT.

The V and J genes are TRBV6-1 and TRBJ1-1; a weak D match, TRBD1 (6 bases). This CDR3 has 15 amino acids. With 0 bases removed from V and 6 bases from J, the gap between germline ends came to 14 bases. Per germline, CDR1 MNHNS and CDR2 SASEGT. CDR3 amino acids: CASSEASGGRAEAFF. The CDR3 DNA reads as TGTGCCAGCAGTGAAGCTTCGGGGGGCAGGGCTGAAGCTTTCTTT.

With respect to this clone: The DNA is omitted, as the CDR3 cannot be located on it reliably, and the CDR3 follows TCRdb's listing. The chain couples TRBV15 to TRBJ2-7; the tabulated D call, TRBD1, remains unverified against the DNA. The CDR3 length equals 15 residues, ends included. Per germline, CDR1 LNHNV and CDR2 YYDKDF (reference sequence). The CDR3 loop reads CATSRDKFGEGTGSF.

A single count supports this clone. The chain has TRBV11-3 and TRBJ1-1; TRBD1 agrees at 11 bases. Trimming cost V 6 bases and J 3 bases; bases outside gene matches: 6. This CDR3 has 15 amino acids. Germline assignment: CDR1 SGHNT and CDR2 YENEEA. Here the CDR3 reads CASRPGQGAHTEAFF. The CDR3, as DNA: TGTGCCAGCAGACCAGGACAGGGGGCTCACACTGAAGCTTTCTTT.

This chain uses TRBV5-6 with TRBJ1-1; D remains unclear. The germline V gene has CDR1 SGHDT and CDR2 YYEEEE. Trimming cost V 2 bases and J 0 bases, with 14 bases left between them. This CDR3 is built from 16 residues. CDR3 loop: CASSFIVSGMNTEAFF. CDR3 DNA: TGTGCCAGCAGCTTTATAGTTTCGGGGATGAACACTGAAGCTTTCTTT.

This chain connects TRBV18 to TRBJ1-4; 9 bases are a match to TRBD1. Trimming at V came to 2 bases and at J to 7 bases, leaving 5 bases not matched to a gene. The CDR3 extends over 15 amino acids. CDR1 is KGHSH and CDR2 is LQKENI in the germline V gene. CDR3 sequence: CASSPGQGRSEKLFF. The CDR3, as DNA: TGTGCCAGCTCACCAGGACAGGGGAGGAGTGAAAAACTGTTTTTT.